The present entry profiles one TCR beta chain with its context. The record originates from a study of blood T cell repertoires in COVID-19. CDR1 LNHDA and CDR2 SQIVND come from the germline V gene (reference sequence). The CDR3 covers 13 residues. Trimming removed 4 bases from V and 10 bases from J, with 11 bases in between. Assay: immunoSEQ multiplex PCR; the TCRdb copy retains only in-frame clones and omits some. The sample consists of a few hundred thousand clones, roughly 84% of them appearing once. The V gene is TRBV19, the J gene TRBJ1-6, with no clear D. This TCR derives from a person aged 70 to 85 with COVID-19, enrolled during active disease. The sample comprised peripheral blood. For the CDR3, the DNA is TGTGCCAGTAGTAATTTTCGGGTCTCACCCCTCCACTTT. The encoded protein is CASSNFRVSPLHF.